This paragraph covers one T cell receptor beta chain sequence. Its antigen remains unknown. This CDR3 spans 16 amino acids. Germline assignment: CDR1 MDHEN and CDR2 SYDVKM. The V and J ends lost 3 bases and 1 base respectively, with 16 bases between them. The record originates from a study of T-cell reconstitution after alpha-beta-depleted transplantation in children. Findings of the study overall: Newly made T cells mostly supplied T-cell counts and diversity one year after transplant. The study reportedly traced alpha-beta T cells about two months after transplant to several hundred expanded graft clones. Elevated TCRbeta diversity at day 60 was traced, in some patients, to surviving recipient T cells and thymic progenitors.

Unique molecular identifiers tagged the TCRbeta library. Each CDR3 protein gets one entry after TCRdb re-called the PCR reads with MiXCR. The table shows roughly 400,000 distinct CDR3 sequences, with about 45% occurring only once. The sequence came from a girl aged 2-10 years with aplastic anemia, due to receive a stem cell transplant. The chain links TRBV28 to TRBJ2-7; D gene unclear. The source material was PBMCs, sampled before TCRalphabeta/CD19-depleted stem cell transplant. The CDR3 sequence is CASSFGPDPDSYEQYF. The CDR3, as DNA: TGTGCCAGCAGTTTCGGACCAGACCCAGATTCCTACGAGCAGTACTTC.